The rows below give T cell receptor beta chains drawn from one sample of a study of cytomegalovirus exposure and HLA in healthy donors. The protocol was immunoSEQ multiplex PCR, while the TCRdb copy is restricted to in-frame clones and leaves out a portion. The sample includes approximately 160,000 clones, roughly 78% of them seen just once. The material sequenced was PBMCs. These receptors were obtained from a woman aged 45-59 years in good health and CMV-seropositive. CDR3s include the opening cysteine and the closing phenylalanine or tryptophan. A D gene is named only where the DNA matches it firmly. Clone sizes are given selectively: once, few, many, or a class where the clone is expanded.

J,length,size,V,D,DNA,CDR3
TRBJ2-7,14,.,TRBV7-9,.,TGTGCCAGCAGCTTAACGGGTACGTCCTACGAGCAGTACTTC,CASSLTGTSYEQYF
TRBJ1-2,13,.,TRBV10-3,.,TGTGCCATCAGTGTGTGGGGGGTCGGAGGCTACACCTTC,CAISVWGVGGYTF
TRBJ2-5,15,.,TRBV7-8,TRBD1,TGTGCCAGCAGCAGAGCCGGGACAGGGATCGGGACCCAGTACTTC,CASSRAGTGIGTQYF
TRBJ1-2,13,few,TRBV6-1,.,TGTGCCTGCCTGAGGCGGGGCTTCTATGGCTACACCTTC,CACLRRGFYGYTF
TRBJ1-2,12,.,TRBV6-5,.,TGTGCCAGCAGGGACAGCGTAGGTGGCTACACCTTC,CASRDSVGGYTF
TRBJ2-2,16,.,TRBV2,.,TGTGCCAGCAGTGCCAGGGTCGCCCTTAACACCGGGGAGCTGTTTTTT,CASSARVALNTGELFF
TRBJ1-6,17,.,TRBV13,TRBD1,TGTGCCAGCAGCCCCGAGGCAGGGGGCTCCTATAATTCACCCCTCCACTTT,CASSPEAGGSYNSPLHF
TRBJ2-1,13,.,TRBV7-8,TRBD1,TGTGCCAGCAGCGGTTACAGGGGAAACGAGCAGTTCTTC,CASSGYRGNEQFF
TRBJ2-1,14,.,TRBV28,TRBD1,TGTGCCAGCAGTCCCGGGACAGGGCTTGAAGAGCAGTTCTTC,CASSPGTGLEEQFF
TRBJ1-6,19,.,TRBV2,TRBD1,TGTGCCAGCAGTGGGGGACAGGGGAAAGGTTGGTCCTATAATTCACCCCTCCACTTT,CASSGGQGKGWSYNSPLHF
TRBJ1-1,14,.,TRBV7-9,.,TGTGCCAGCAGCTACCTAATAGACCAGGCCAAAGCTTTCTTT,CASSYLIDQAKAFF
TRBJ1-6,17,.,TRBV4-1,.,TGCGCCAGCAGCCGCCTACACTCAGGGGTGGACAATTCACCCCTCCACTTT,CASSRLHSGVDNSPLHF
TRBJ2-5,14,.,TRBV5-1,TRBD1,TGCGCCAGCAGCTTGAAGGACAGGGAAGAGACCCAGTACTTC,CASSLKDREETQYF
TRBJ1-2,15,once,TRBV9,.,TGTGCCAGCAGCGTAGAGGGGATGGAGGGCTATGGCTACACCTTC,CASSVEGMEGYGYTF
TRBJ1-2,13,few,TRBV5-6,.,TGTGCCAGCAGCTTAGGAGGTCTCTATGGCTACACCTTC,CASSLGGLYGYTF
TRBJ2-2,16,.,TRBV9,.,TGTGCCAGCAGCGTTTCTTGGGACTCGTACACCGGGGAGCTGTTTTTT,CASSVSWDSYTGELFF
TRBJ1-2,14,.,TRBV5-5,.,TGTGCCAGCAGCTTGGCCCTGCTCGGCTATGGCTACACCTTC,CASSLALLGYGYTF
TRBJ2-1,14,.,TRBV29-1,.,TGCAGCGTGCACCCGGAGAGCGCCTACAATGAGCAGTTCTTC,CSVHPESAYNEQFF
TRBJ2-7,15,once,TRBV11-2,TRBD2,TGTGCCAGCAGCTTAGAACGGGGGGTCTCCTACGAGCAGTACTTC,CASSLERGVSYEQYF
TRBJ1-1,11,once,TRBV6-1,.,TGTGCCAGCAGTGAAGTACGGGAAGCTTTCTTT,CASSEVREAFF
TRBJ2-5,15,.,TRBV18,TRBD1,TGTGCCAGCTCACCGAGGCCAGGGGGCCAAGAGACCCAGTACTTC,CASSPRPGGQETQYF
TRBJ2-5,15,.,TRBV7-9,TRBD2,TGTGCCAGCAGCTTAACTAGCGCTTACCAAGAGACCCAGTACTTC,CASSLTSAYQETQYF
TRBJ1-5,11,few,TRBV9,.,TGTGCCAGCCACGGGGGGGAGCCCCAGCATTTT,CASHGGEPQHF
TRBJ1-2,14,few,TRBV30,.,TGTGCCTGGAGTGTAGGTCCGGGGAACTATGGCTACACCTTC,CAWSVGPGNYGYTF
TRBJ2-7,14,.,TRBV7-3,TRBD2,TGTGCCAGCAGCAGCGGGGGGGCCTGGAACGAGCAGTACTTC,CASSSGGAWNEQYF
TRBJ2-3,17,few,TRBV19,TRBD2,TGTGCCAGTACCCAAACCGGGACTAGCGGGCCCACAGATACGCAGTATTTT,CASTQTGTSGPTDTQYF
TRBJ2-5,14,.,TRBV27,.,TGTGCCAGCAGTCCGCAGACTAGTGGGGAGACCCAGTACTTC,CASSPQTSGETQYF
TRBJ2-5,14,once,TRBV7-3,.,TGTGCCAGCAGCCTCGACAGCTGGGGAGAGACCCAGTACTTC,CASSLDSWGETQYF
TRBJ1-5,15,.,TRBV11-2,TRBD1,TGTGCCAGCAGCCGGGACAGGGGGGCCCATCAGCCCCAGCATTTT,CASSRDRGAHQPQHF
TRBJ2-3,15,.,TRBV5-1,TRBD1,TGCGCCAGCAGCTCCTCAGACAGGGCCACAGATACGCAGTATTTT,CASSSSDRATDTQYF
TRBJ1-4,14,.,TRBV6-1,TRBD1,TGTGCCAGCGGTAGACCGGGACAGAATGAAAAACTGTTTTTT,CASGRPGQNEKLFF
TRBJ1-5,13,.,TRBV27,.,TGTGCCAGCAGTTTAGGTAGAGGTCAGCCCCAGCATTTT,CASSLGRGQPQHF
TRBJ2-5,19,.,TRBV1,.,TGCACCAGCAGCCAAGAAAGACGTAGCGGGGGTTCCAGACAAGAGACCCAGTACTTC,CTSSQERRSGGSRQETQYF
TRBJ1-1,13,.,TRBV18,.,TGTGCCAGCTCAGCGGACATGAACACTGAAGCTTTCTTT,CASSADMNTEAFF
TRBJ1-2,11,.,TRBV7-2,TRBD1,TGTGCCAGCAGCTTAGGACAGGGGAACACCTTC,CASSLGQGNTF
TRBJ2-3,11,.,TRBV7-2,.,TGTGCCAGCAGCTCTCCAGATACGCAGTATTTT,CASSSPDTQYF
TRBJ1-2,15,.,TRBV11-1,TRBD1,TGTGCCAGCAGCTCCCCGGGACAGGGCTTCTATGGCTACACCTTC,CASSSPGQGFYGYTF
TRBJ1-2,12,.,TRBV7-8,TRBD1,TGTGCCAGCAGCCCAGACAGGGATGGCTACACCTTC,CASSPDRDGYTF
TRBJ2-6,13,once,TRBV5-4,.,TGTGCCAGCAGCCCTTCCGGGGCCAACGTCCTGACTTTC,CASSPSGANVLTF
TRBJ1-2,15,.,TRBV6-6,TRBD1,TGTGCCAGCAGTTACGGCACAGGGGCTAACTATGGCTACACCTTC,CASSYGTGANYGYTF
TRBJ2-6,16,.,TRBV5-8,.,TGTGCCAGCAGCTTTTATGTCGGGGCTGGGGCCAACGTCCTGACTTTC,CASSFYVGAGANVLTF
TRBJ2-7,14,.,TRBV5-1,.,TGCGCCAGCAGCTGGAGGCCTAACTCCTACGAGCAGTACTTC,CASSWRPNSYEQYF